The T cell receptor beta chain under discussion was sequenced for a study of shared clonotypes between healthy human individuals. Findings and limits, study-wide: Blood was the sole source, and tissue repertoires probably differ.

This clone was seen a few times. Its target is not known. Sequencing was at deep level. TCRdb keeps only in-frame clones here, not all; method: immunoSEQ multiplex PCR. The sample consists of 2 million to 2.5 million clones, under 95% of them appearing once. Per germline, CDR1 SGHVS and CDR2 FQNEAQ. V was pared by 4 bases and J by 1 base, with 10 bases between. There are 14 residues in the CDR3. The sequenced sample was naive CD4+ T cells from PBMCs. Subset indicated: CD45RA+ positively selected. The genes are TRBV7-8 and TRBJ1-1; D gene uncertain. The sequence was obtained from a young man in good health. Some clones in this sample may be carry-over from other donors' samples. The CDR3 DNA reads TGTGCCAGCAGCTCCCACTCAAAGAACACTGAAGCTTTCTTT. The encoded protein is CASSSHSKNTEAFF.